A selection of T cell receptor beta chains follows, all from one sample in a study of a mutant IDH1 vaccine in newly diagnosed glioma. Here immunoSEQ multiplex PCR was the method, and the copy in TCRdb shows in-frame clones only, minus some. The table records some 67,000 clones, around 80% of them present only once. Sequencing used peripheral blood mononuclear cells (PBMCs), obtained from a glioma patient treated with radiotherapy, temozolomide or both. All receptors come from a young woman with glioma. Some clones in this sample may be carry-over from other donors' samples. Both conserved end residues are part of each CDR3. D genes are given only for firm matches. Clone size is given for some rows only: seen once, a few or many times, or a class if the clone is expanded.

J | size | V | D | CDR3 | DNA
TRBJ1-4 | - | TRBV5-6 | - | CASSFIGRVYEKLFF | TGTGCCAGCAGCTTTATAGGCAGGGTGTATGAAAAACTGTTTTTT
TRBJ2-5 | once | TRBV5-1 | TRBD2 | CASSYASGRAEETQYF | TGCGCCAGCAGTTACGCTAGCGGGAGGGCCGAAGAGACCCAGTACTTC
TRBJ1-1 | - | TRBV11-2 | TRBD1 | CASRKRQGNTEAFF | TGTGCCAGCAGAAAAAGACAGGGGAACACTGAAGCTTTCTTT
TRBJ2-7 | - | TRBV7-9 | - | CASSLNPAYEQYF | TGTGCCAGCAGCTTAAACCCGGCCTACGAGCAGTACTTC
TRBJ2-2 | - | TRBV11-3 | - | CASSLWGLGELFF | TGTGCCAGCTCCCTTTGGGGCCTCGGGGAGCTGTTTTTT
TRBJ1-1 | few | TRBV29-1 | - | CSVTLGQNTEAFF | TGCAGCGTTACTTTGGGACAGAACACTGAAGCTTTCTTT
TRBJ1-1 | - | TRBV6-5 | TRBD1 | CASSLRDSGTEAFF | TGTGCCAGCAGCCTCCGGGACAGCGGCACTGAAGCTTTCTTT
TRBJ2-2 | - | TRBV12-5 | - | CASGLGGGWTGELFF | TGTGCTAGTGGTTTAGGAGGGGGGTGGACCGGGGAGCTGTTTTTT
TRBJ2-1 | - | TRBV30 | - | CAWSVLGSKNEQFF | TGTGCCTGGAGTGTACTAGGGTCGAAGAATGAGCAGTTCTTC
TRBJ2-1 | few | TRBV7-9 | - | CASSLGGGEQFF | TGTGCCAGCAGCTTAGGGGGAGGTGAGCAGTTCTTC
TRBJ2-6 | - | TRBV9 | - | CASSPGDSGANVLTF | TGTGCCAGCAGCCCGGGGGACTCTGGGGCCAACGTCCTGACTTTC
TRBJ2-7 | - | TRBV19 | TRBD1 | CASVDRLTYEQYF | TGTGCCAGCGTGGACAGGTTAACCTACGAGCAGTACTTC
TRBJ2-7 | - | TRBV11-2 | - | CASSPGVEQYF | TGTGCCAGCAGCCCCGGTGTCGAGCAGTACTTC
TRBJ1-5 | - | TRBV5-1 | - | CASSFGVNQPQHF | TGCGCCAGCAGCTTCGGGGTCAATCAGCCCCAGCATTTT
TRBJ2-7 | - | TRBV19 | TRBD2 | CASSIGAGARQYF | TGTGCCAGTAGTATAGGAGCGGGAGCGAGACAGTACTTC
TRBJ1-1 | few | TRBV29-1 | - | CSVGVGLNTEAFF | TGCAGCGTTGGGGTAGGGTTGAACACTGAAGCTTTCTTT
TRBJ2-5 | - | TRBV14 | - | CASSQDLVETQYF | TGTGCCAGCAGCCAAGATCTGGTGGAGACCCAGTACTTC
TRBJ2-5 | once | TRBV7-2 | - | CASTLAWGRKETQYF | TGTGCCAGCACCCTGGCCTGGGGGAGGAAAGAGACCCAGTACTTC
TRBJ2-7 | - | TRBV7-9 | - | CASSLAGGTSDEQYF | TGTGCCAGCAGCTTAGCGGGGGGAACTAGTGACGAGCAGTACTTC
TRBJ2-5 | - | TRBV19 | - | CASSRLQGGQTQYF | TGTGCCAGTAGTCGATTGCAGGGTGGACAGACCCAGTACTTC
TRBJ2-1 | - | TRBV6-6 | - | CASSYAGDEQFF | TGTGCCAGCAGTTACGCAGGGGATGAGCAGTTCTTC
TRBJ2-7 | - | TRBV4-3 | - | CASSQDFGSGPRPDEQYF | TGCGCCAGCAGCCAAGATTTCGGCTCAGGCCCCAGGCCTGACGAGCAGTACTTC
TRBJ1-2 | - | TRBV14 | - | CASSQGSGNYGYTF | TGTGCCAGCAGCCAAGGGTCCGGTAACTATGGCTACACCTTC
TRBJ1-1 | once | TRBV6-1 | - | CASSEALTEALAFF | TGTGCCAGCAGTGAAGCGCTGACAGAGGCCTTGGCTTTCTTT
TRBJ2-2 | - | TRBV2 | - | CASSEWGEGGGTGELFF | TGTGCCAGCAGTGAATGGGGCGAAGGGGGGGGCACCGGGGAGCTGTTTTTT
TRBJ2-1 | - | TRBV29-1 | - | CSVEDRVGGRISYNEQFF | TGCAGCGTTGAAGATCGGGTGGGGGGCCGAATTTCCTACAATGAGCAGTTCTTC